Listed here are 30 T cell receptor beta chains from one sample, sequenced in a study of blood T cell repertoires in COVID-19. Some clones are missing from TCRdb's copy, which holds only in-frame ones; the method was immunoSEQ multiplex PCR. Of 250,000 or so clones listed, 75% to 90% were seen once; the top ten hold 1.5%. The specimen was peripheral blood. Receptors were obtained from a woman aged 40 to 55 who had recovered from COVID-19.

V gene TRBV24-1 combines with J gene TRBJ2-2; TRBD1 agrees at 7 bases. Trimming cost V 4 bases and J 2 bases; bases outside gene matches: 6. Germline values: CDR1 KGHDR, CDR2 SFDVKD. CDR3 length: 16 amino acids. The CDR3 sequence: CATSDSQGSNTGELFF. The CDR3 nucleotides read TGTGCCACCAGTGACTCACAGGGGTCTAACACCGGGGAGCTGTTTTTT.

The chain carries TRBV19 and TRBJ2-7, with D possibly being TRBD1 (5 bases). Germline CDR1 LNHDA, CDR2 SQIVND (reference sequence). The CDR3 totals 12 residues. V was cut by 5 bases and J by 6 bases, with 11 bases left in between. Written as DNA, the CDR3 is TGTGCCAGTAGTCACCGTAGGGGCGAGCAGTACTTC. Amino acid sequence: CASSHRRGEQYF.

The genes are TRBV4-1 and TRBJ1-1; the D gene is possibly TRBD1 (5 bases). CDR3 size: 14 residues. The ends were cut back, 1 base at V and 3 bases at J, with 9 bases in the middle. The V gene's germline CDR1 is MGHRA and CDR2 YSYEKL. Here the CDR3 DNA reads TGCGCCAGCAGCCAAGGACAGAAGGACACTGAAGCTTTCTTT. Protein: CASSQGQKDTEAFF.

The chain couples TRBV10-2 to TRBJ2-3; 7 bases map to TRBD2. In germline, CDR1 is WSHSY, CDR2 SAAADI. The CDR3 sequence is 12 residues long. V gave up 6 bases and J gave up 4 bases; unmatched junction bases: 1. The DNA of the CDR3 is TGCGCCAGCAGGCTAGCGGCAGATACGCAGTATTTT. Translating it yields CASRLAADTQYF.

V usage is TRBV7-2 and J usage is TRBJ2-7; 7 bases align to TRBD1. Trimming removed 5 bases from V and 0 bases from J; junction bases left unmatched: 10. This CDR3 has 16 residues. The germline CDR1 and CDR2 sequences are SGHTA and FQGNSA. CDR3 coding DNA: TGTGCCAGCAGCCCACGGACAGGCCGAAGCTCCTACGAGCAGTACTTC. It yields the protein CASSPRTGRSSYEQYF. Drawing the rest from reference TRBV7-2 and TRBJ2-7, the complete variable domain is GAGVSQSPSNKVTEKGKDVELRCDPISGHTALYWYRQSLGQGLEFLIYFQGNSAPDKSGLPSDRFSAERTGGSVSTLTIQRTQQEDSAVYLCASSPRTGRSSYEQYFGPGTRLTVT.

This rearrangement joins TRBV5-1 to TRBJ2-5, with D tentatively TRBD2 (5 bases). The CDR3 has 12 residues. The germline gives CDR1 SGHRS, CDR2 YFSETQ. V gave up 7 bases and J gave up 4 bases, with 11 bases separating them. DNA of the CDR3: TGCGCCAGCGGATACAGCGGAGAGACCCAGTACTTC. It is translated as CASGYSGETQYF. Complete variable domain (other parts from reference TRBV5-1 and TRBJ2-5): KAGVTQTPRYLIKTRGQQVTLSCSPISGHRSVSWYQQTPGQGLQFLFEYFSETQRNKGNFPGRFSGRQFSNSRSEMNVSTLELGDSALYLCASGYSGETQYFGPGTRLLVL.

This chain connects TRBV11-3 to TRBJ2-1; 9 positions match TRBD1. V dropped 3 bases and J dropped 4; count of bases not matched to a gene: 1. CDR3 length: 14 amino acids. In germline, CDR1 is SGHNT, CDR2 YENEEA. The CDR3 spells CASSFGTGYNEQFF. As DNA, the CDR3 is TGTGCCAGCAGCTTCGGGACAGGGTACAATGAGCAGTTCTTC.

The rearrangement uses TRBV5-5 and TRBJ1-2, with no clear D. Germline CDR1 is SGHKS and CDR2 is YYEKEE (reference sequence). This CDR3 region has 12 residues. The V gene lost 4 bases and the J gene lost 7 bases, with 11 bases spanning the gap. Here the CDR3 DNA reads TGTGCCAGCAGCCTAGGACTCTTTGGCTACACCTTC. Translation: CASSLGLFGYTF.

The chain is built from TRBV4-1 and TRBJ2-7; D is ambiguous. Germline CDR1 MGHRA, CDR2 YSYEKL. Trimming took off 0 bases at V and 7 bases at J, with 16 bases between the two ends. The CDR3 covers 15 residues. CDR3: CASSQDSEIPREQYF. The DNA for the CDR3 is TGCGCCAGCAGCCAAGATTCTGAGATCCCGCGGGAGCAGTACTTC.

This sequence joins TRBV29-1 and TRBJ2-7; no clear D. This CDR3 comprises 14 residues. The V gene's germline CDR1 is SQVTM and CDR2 ANQGSEA. V was pared by 4 bases and J by 0 bases, with 13 bases between. Here the CDR3 reads CSVAVTLDSYEQYF. CDR3 coding DNA: TGCAGCGTTGCTGTGACTCTAGACTCCTACGAGCAGTACTTC.

The chain couples TRBV10-3 to TRBJ1-1, with D possibly matching TRBD1 (6 bases). With 6 bases removed from V and 7 bases from J, the gap between germline ends came to 21 bases. The CDR3 runs 15 residues. Germline loops: CDR1 ENHRY, CDR2 SYGVKD. The CDR3 region is CAIRDSWGFFSEAFF. The CDR3 nucleotides are TGTGCCATCAGGGACAGCTGGGGTTTTTTCAGTGAAGCTTTCTTT.

V and J are TRBV30 and TRBJ1-1, with no clear D. V lost 0 bases and J 3 bases, leaving 5 bases between the germline ends. The CDR3 loop spans 12 amino acids. Per the germline V gene, CDR1 is GTSNPN and CDR2 is SVGIG (reference sequence). This chain's CDR3 is CAWSVADTEAFF. The DNA of the CDR3 is TGTGCCTGGAGTGTTGCGGACACTGAAGCTTTCTTT.

The chain is built from TRBV3-1 (or the pseudogene TRBV3-2) and TRBJ2-7; no reliable D call. CDR1 is LGHDT, CDR2 YNNKEL, per germline (reference sequence). CDR3 size: 13 residues. V lost 3 bases to trimming and J lost 4 bases, with 10 bases between them. CDR3 in amino acids: CASSQYPAYEQYF. CDR3 DNA sequence: TGTGCCAGCAGCCAGTACCCCGCGTACGAGCAGTACTTC.

V usage is TRBV6-2 or TRBV6-3 and J usage is TRBJ1-6; 8 bases align to TRBD1. Germline CDR1 reads MNHEY; CDR2 reads SVGEGT. There are 13 residues in the CDR3. With 8 bases clipped from V and 10 bases from J, the junction kept 7 bases outside the gene matches. CDR3 sequence reads: CASGLTGGSPLHF. The CDR3 DNA follows: TGTGCCAGCGGCCTTACAGGGGGATCACCCCTCCACTTT.

The rearrangement uses TRBV24-1 and TRBJ1-4; 8 positions agree with TRBD1. The germline V gene has CDR1 KGHDR and CDR2 SFDVKD. This CDR3 region has 16 residues. J lost 4 bases, V lost 5 bases, and 8 bases had no gene match. The CDR3 protein is CATSALRGRVNEKLFF. The CDR3 region has the DNA TGTGCCACCAGTGCCCTCAGGGGGCGGGTTAATGAAAAACTGTTTTTT.

The genes are TRBV5-4 and TRBJ2-7; 11 nucleotides match TRBD2. Per germline, CDR1 SGHNT and CDR2 YYREEE (reference sequence). This CDR3 contains 14 residues. With 2 bases clipped from V and 7 bases from J, the junction kept 5 bases outside the gene matches. As DNA, the CDR3 is TGTGCCAGCAGCTTCCTGGGACTAGCGGATGAGCAGTACTTC. It specifies CASSFLGLADEQYF.

This clone was counted a single time. The chain joins TRBV12-5 to TRBJ2-3; the match to TRBD2 covers 8 bases. The CDR3 is 16 residues long. The germline V gene has CDR1 LGHNT and CDR2 FRNRAP. V lost 1 base, J lost 9 bases, and 12 bases stayed unmatched. The CDR3 here is CASGLGNAGGRGTQYF. The CDR3 DNA reads TGTGCTAGTGGTTTGGGGAACGCGGGGGGCCGCGGGACGCAGTATTTT.

The rearrangement joins TRBV3-1 (or the pseudogene TRBV3-2) to TRBJ2-7; 8 nucleotides align to TRBD2. V lost 0 bases to trimming and J lost 5 bases; unmatched junction nucleotides: 12. This CDR3 comprises 17 residues. Germline assignment: CDR1 LGHDT and CDR2 YNNKEL (reference sequence). CDR3 bases: TGTGCCAGCAGCCAAGACCGGAGGGCGGGGGGTGTCCACGAGCAGTACTTC. It is translated as CASSQDRRAGGVHEQYF.

The chain combines TRBV19 with TRBJ2-2; TRBD2 agrees at 7 bases. Trimming removed 9 bases from V and 1 base from J; junction bases left unmatched: 11. This CDR3 is built from 16 residues. From germline, CDR1 is LNHDA and CDR2 SQIVND (reference sequence). The CDR3: CASLAVLLGNTGELFF. In DNA, the CDR3 is TGTGCCAGCCTAGCGGTGCTATTAGGGAACACCGGGGAGCTGTTTTTT. The whole variable domain, remainder taken from reference TRBV19 and TRBJ2-2, is DGGITQSPKYLFRKEGQNVTLSCEQNLNHDAMYWYRQDPGQGLRLIYYSQIVNDFQKGDIAEGYSVSREKKESFPLTVTSAQKNPTAFYLCASLAVLLGNTGELFFGEGSRLTVL.

This chain links TRBV5-1 with TRBJ2-3, with 10 positions matching TRBD1. CDR1 is SGHRS, CDR2 YFSETQ, per germline. Trimming took 7 bases from V and 2 from J; bases not matched to a gene: 7. This CDR3 comprises 15 residues. CDR3 coding DNA: TGCGCCAGCCGGGGGGACAGGGGTCTCACAGATACGCAGTATTTT. Residues: CASRGDRGLTDTQYF.

The rearrangement uses TRBV4-3 and TRBJ1-6; D is ambiguous. In germline, CDR1 is LGHNA, CDR2 YSLEER. This CDR3 has 15 residues. V gave up 4 bases and J gave up 8 bases, with 15 bases separating them. The CDR3 DNA sequence: TGCGCCAGCAGCCGCCTTTGGGCAGATGATTCACCCCTCCACTTT. Residues: CASSRLWADDSPLHF.

This clone was seen only a few times. The CDR3, as DNA: TGTGCCAGCAGCTTGGCAGCGGGGCAGAATGAGCAGTTCTTC. Translated, it gives CASSLAAGQNEQFF. The chain uses TRBV7-3 and TRBJ2-1; 7 bases line up with TRBD2. V was clipped by 3 bases and J by 7 bases; unmatched bases: 6. Germline lookup yields CDR1 SGHTA and CDR2 FQGTGA. This CDR3 is built from 14 residues. The full variable domain, its missing parts supplied by reference TRBV7-3 and TRBJ2-1, is GAGVSQTPSNKVTEKGKYVELRCDPISGHTALYWYRQSLGQGPEFLIYFQGTGAADDSGLPNDRFFAVRPEGSVSTLKIQRTERGDSAVYLCASSLAAGQNEQFFGPGTRLTVL.

As for this clone: The sample has other DNA sequences that encode this CDR3 too. The rearrangement uses TRBV6-2 or TRBV6-3 and TRBJ1-2; no firm D call. The germline V gene has CDR1 MNHEY and CDR2 SVGEGT. V lost 3 bases and J lost 8, with 10 bases in between. The CDR3 runs to 12 residues. DNA of the CDR3: TGTGCCAGCAGTTATCTCGGGTCGGGCTACACCTTC. Its translation is CASSYLGSGYTF.

This clone was observed a single time. The chain has TRBV6-5 and TRBJ1-2; D is uncertain. V lost 6 bases, J lost 3 bases, and 11 bases lay in between. The CDR3 has 13 residues. Germline CDR1 MNHEY, CDR2 SVGAGI. The CDR3, as DNA: TGTGCCAGCAGGAGAACGGTGTACTATGGCTACACCTTC. Its protein product is CASRRTVYYGYTF.

The chain is built from TRBV6-2 or TRBV6-3 and TRBJ2-7, with D uncertain. The CDR3 spans 16 residues. CDR1 and CDR2 from the germline V gene are MNHEY and SVGEGT. V was shortened by 5 bases and J by 0 bases, with 17 bases between the two germline ends. The CDR3 nucleotides read TGTGCCAGCAGTGAGAGACGGAGTACGATCTCCTACGAGCAGTACTTC. It specifies CASSERRSTISYEQYF.

The chain links TRBV7-9 to TRBJ2-1; D not resolved. V lost 1 base and J 7 bases, leaving 14 bases between the germline ends. CDR3 length equals 15 residues. Germline CDR1 reads SEHNR; CDR2 reads FQNEAQ (reference sequence). The CDR3 is CASSLGPVSPNEQFF. In DNA form, the CDR3 reads TGTGCCAGCAGCTTAGGTCCGGTCTCGCCTAATGAGCAGTTCTTC.

The chain joins TRBV10-1 to TRBJ2-4; D gene ambiguous. There are 10 residues in the CDR3. Germline-derived CDR1 and CDR2 are WNHNN and SYGVQD (reference sequence). The V and J ends lost 10 bases and 14 bases respectively, with 15 bases between them. The CDR3 region is CATRPLGEYF. The CDR3 DNA follows: TGCGCCACCCGGCCGTTGGGCGAGTACTTC.

This chain links TRBV4-1 with TRBJ2-7; D is unresolved. Between the trimmed V and J ends, which lost 0 bases and 5 bases, there was a span of 5 bases. The CDR3 spans 12 residues. Germline loops: CDR1 MGHRA, CDR2 YSYEKL. CDR3 nucleotide sequence: TGCGCCAGCAGCCAAGAGGGCCACGAGCAGTACTTC. Protein: CASSQEGHEQYF.

The gene calls are TRBV18 and TRBJ2-3; 9 bases are shared with TRBD1. CDR1 KGHSH and CDR2 LQKENI come from the germline V gene. V gave up 4 bases and J gave up 4 bases; unmatched junction bases: 6. The CDR3 length is 15 residues. CDR3 loop: CASSRTGEGSDTQYF. Here the CDR3 DNA reads TGTGCCAGCTCACGGACAGGGGAAGGCTCAGATACGCAGTATTTT. Filled out from reference TRBV18 and TRBJ2-3, the complete variable domain reads NAGVMQNPRHLVRRRGQEARLRCSPMKGHSHVYWYRQLPEEGLKFMVYLQKENIIDESGMPKERFSAEFPKEGPSILRIQQVVRGDSAAYFCASSRTGEGSDTQYFGPGTRLTVL.

This sequence joins TRBV7-2 and TRBJ2-5, with 12 nucleotides matching TRBD2. The germline gives CDR1 SGHTA, CDR2 FQGNSA. The J segment lost 5 bases and the V segment lost 5 bases, leaving 12 bases of the junction unmatched. The CDR3 consists of 17 residues. The CDR3 sequence is CASSPNLAGGLEETQYF. In DNA form, the CDR3 reads TGTGCCAGCAGCCCCAATCTAGCGGGGGGGCTGGAGGAGACCCAGTACTTC.